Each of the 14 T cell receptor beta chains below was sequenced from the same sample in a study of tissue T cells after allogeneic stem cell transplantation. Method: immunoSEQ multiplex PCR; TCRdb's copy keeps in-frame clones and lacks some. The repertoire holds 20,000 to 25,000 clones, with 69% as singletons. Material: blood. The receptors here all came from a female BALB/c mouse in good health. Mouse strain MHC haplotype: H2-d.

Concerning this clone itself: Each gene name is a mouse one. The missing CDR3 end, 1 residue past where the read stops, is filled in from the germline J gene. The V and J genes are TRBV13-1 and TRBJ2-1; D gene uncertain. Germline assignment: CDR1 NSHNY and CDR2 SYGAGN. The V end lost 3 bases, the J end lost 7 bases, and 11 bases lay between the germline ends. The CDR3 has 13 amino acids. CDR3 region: CASSGQERAEQFF. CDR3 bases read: TGTGCCAGCAGTGGGCAGGAACGGGCTGAGCAGTTC.

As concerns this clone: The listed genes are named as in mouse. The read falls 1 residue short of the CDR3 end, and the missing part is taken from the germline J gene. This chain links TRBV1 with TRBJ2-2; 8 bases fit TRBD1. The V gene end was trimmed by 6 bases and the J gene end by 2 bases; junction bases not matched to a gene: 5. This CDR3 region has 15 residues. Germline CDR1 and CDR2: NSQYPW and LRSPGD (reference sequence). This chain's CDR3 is CTCSVRGLNTGQLYF. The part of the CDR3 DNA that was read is TGCACCTGCAGCGTCAGGGGGCTCAACACCGGGCAGCTCTAC.

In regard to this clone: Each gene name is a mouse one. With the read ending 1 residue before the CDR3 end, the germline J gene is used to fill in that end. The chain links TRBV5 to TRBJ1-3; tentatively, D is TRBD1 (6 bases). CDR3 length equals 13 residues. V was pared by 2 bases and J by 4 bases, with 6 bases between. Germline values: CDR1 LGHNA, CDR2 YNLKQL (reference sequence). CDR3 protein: CASSQTGGNTLYF. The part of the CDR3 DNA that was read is TGTGCCAGCAGCCAAACAGGGGGAAATACGCTCTAT.

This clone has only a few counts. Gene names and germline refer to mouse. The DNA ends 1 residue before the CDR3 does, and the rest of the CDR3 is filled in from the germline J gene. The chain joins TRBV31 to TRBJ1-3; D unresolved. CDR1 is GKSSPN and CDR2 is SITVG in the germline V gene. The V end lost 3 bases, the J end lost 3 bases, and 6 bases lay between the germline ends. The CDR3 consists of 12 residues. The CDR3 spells CAWSAIGNTLYF. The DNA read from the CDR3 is TGTGCCTGGAGCGCTATTGGAAATACGCTCTAT.

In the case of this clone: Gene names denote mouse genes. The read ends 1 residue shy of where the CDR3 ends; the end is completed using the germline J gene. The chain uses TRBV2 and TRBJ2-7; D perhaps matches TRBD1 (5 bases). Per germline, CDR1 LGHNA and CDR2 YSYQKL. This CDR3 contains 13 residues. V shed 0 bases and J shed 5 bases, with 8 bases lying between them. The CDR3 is CASSQDPRDEQYF. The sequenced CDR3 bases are TGTGCCAGCAGCCAAGACCCCAGGGATGAACAGTAC.

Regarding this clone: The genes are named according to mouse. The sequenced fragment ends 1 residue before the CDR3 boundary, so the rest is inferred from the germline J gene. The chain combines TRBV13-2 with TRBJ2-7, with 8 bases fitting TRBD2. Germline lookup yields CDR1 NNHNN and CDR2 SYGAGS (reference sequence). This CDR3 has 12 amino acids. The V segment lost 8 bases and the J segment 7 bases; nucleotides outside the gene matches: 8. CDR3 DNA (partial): TGTGCCAGAGGCGGGGGGGCGCAAGAACAGTAC. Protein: CARGGGAQEQY. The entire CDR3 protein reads CARGGGAQEQYF.

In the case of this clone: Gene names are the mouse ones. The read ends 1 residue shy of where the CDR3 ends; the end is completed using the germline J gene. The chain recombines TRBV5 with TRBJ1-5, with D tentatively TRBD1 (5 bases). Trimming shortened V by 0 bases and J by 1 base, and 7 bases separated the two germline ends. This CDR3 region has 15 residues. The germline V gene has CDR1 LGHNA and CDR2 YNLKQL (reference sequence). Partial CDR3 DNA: TGTGCCAGCAGCCAAGATTGGGACAACAACCAGGCTCCGCTT. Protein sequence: CASSQDWDNNQAPL. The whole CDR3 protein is CASSQDWDNNQAPLF.

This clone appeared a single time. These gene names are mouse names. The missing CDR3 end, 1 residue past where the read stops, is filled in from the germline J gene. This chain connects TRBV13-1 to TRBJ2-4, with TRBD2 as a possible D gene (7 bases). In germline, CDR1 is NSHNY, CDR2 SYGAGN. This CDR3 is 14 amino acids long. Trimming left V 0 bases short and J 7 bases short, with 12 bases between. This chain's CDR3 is CASSDVGGRYTLYF. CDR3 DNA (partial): TGTGCCAGCAGTGATGTCGGGGGGCGATACACCTTGTAC.

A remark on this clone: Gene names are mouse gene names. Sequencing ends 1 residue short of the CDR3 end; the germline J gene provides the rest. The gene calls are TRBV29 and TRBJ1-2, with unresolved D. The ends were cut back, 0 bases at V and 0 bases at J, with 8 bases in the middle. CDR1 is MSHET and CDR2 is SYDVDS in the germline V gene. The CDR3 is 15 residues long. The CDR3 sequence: CASSLSASSNSDYTF. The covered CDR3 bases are TGTGCTAGCAGTTTATCGGCCAGCTCAAACTCCGACTACACC.

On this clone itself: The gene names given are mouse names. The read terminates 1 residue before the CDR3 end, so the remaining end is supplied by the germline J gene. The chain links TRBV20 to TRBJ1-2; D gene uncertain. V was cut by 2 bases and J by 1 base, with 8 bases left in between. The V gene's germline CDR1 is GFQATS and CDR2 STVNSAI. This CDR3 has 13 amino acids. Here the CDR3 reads CGARSGKNSDYTF. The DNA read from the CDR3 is TGTGGTGCTAGGTCCGGGAAAAACTCCGACTACACC.

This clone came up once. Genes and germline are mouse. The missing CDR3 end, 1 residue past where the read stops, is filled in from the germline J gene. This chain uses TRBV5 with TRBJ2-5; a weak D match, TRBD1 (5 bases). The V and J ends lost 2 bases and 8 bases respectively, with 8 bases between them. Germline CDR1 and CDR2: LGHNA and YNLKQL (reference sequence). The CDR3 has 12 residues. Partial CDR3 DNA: TGTGCCAGCAGCCAAACAGGTTCCACCCAGTAC. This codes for CASSQTGSTQY. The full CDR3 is CASSQTGSTQYF.

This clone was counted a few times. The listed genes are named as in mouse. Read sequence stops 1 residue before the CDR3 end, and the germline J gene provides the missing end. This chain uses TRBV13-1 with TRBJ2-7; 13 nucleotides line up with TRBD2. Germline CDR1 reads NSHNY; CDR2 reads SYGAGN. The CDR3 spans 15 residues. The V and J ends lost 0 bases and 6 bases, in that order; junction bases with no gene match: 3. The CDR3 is CASSDADWGGAEQYF. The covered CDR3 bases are TGTGCCAGCAGTGATGCGGACTGGGGGGGCGCTGAACAGTAC.

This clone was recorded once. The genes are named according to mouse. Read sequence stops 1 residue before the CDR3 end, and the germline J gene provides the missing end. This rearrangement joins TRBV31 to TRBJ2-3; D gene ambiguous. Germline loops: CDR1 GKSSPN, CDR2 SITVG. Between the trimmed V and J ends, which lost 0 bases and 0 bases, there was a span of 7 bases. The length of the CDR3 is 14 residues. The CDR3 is CAWSLVGSAETLYF. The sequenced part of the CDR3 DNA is TGTGCCTGGAGTCTAGTGGGTAGTGCAGAAACGCTGTAT.

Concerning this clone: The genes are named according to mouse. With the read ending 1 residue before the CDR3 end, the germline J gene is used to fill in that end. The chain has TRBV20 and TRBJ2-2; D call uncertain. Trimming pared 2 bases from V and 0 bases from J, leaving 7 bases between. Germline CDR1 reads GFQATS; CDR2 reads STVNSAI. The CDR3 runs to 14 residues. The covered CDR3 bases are TGTGGTGCTAGGACGGGAACAAACACCGGGCAGCTCTAC. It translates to CGARTGTNTGQLY. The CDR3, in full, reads CGARTGTNTGQLYF.